The 2 T cell receptor delta chains below all came from one sample that was sequenced in a study of γδ T cells in repeated Plasmodium falciparum infection. Flow sorting of PBMC yielded separate Vgamma9/Vdelta2+ and Vdelta2-negative gammadelta T cell populations for bulk repertoire analysis. TCRdb reprocessed the multiplex PCR reads using CATT. The repertoire includes 53,000 or so delta-chain clones, around 2% of them detected once, and around 24% sits in the top ten. Sequencing was done on a sample of gamma-delta T cells from blood. The receptors come from a pool of human donors (malaria-infected and uninfected, not separated).

Notes on this clone: TCRdb lists the protein of a much larger clone for this DNA, which differs at residue 8, so this is likely a read error; the protein given here is translated from the DNA itself. CDR3 sequence: CALGEPRDELIF. The CDR3 region has the DNA TGTGCTCTTGGGGAACCCCGAGACGAACTCATCTTT. The chain uses TRDV1 and TRDJ1; no definite D call. No J gene is reported in TCRdb; it was inferred here by comparing the DNA with germline. CDR1 and CDR2 from the germline V gene are TSWWSYY and QGS. The V end lost 1 base, the J end lost 9 bases, and 9 bases lay between the germline ends. The CDR3 runs 12 residues.

Notes on this clone: The protein held in TCRdb is that of a much larger clone and does not match this DNA's translation at residue 10, likely because of a read error; the protein shown is translated from the DNA. The V call is TRAV38-2/DV8, the J call TRDJ1; 9 bases are a match to TRDD3. TCRdb lists no J gene, so it was determined here by aligning the DNA to germline. CDR3 length: 24 residues. From germline, CDR1 is TSESDYY and CDR2 QEAYKQQN. Trimming cost V 1 base and J 2 bases; bases outside gene matches: 30. CDR3 protein: CAYRSLRLVLPPGGLRMETDKLIF. The CDR3 DNA reads as TGTGCTTATAGGAGCCTAAGGTTAGTCCTTCCCCCTGGGGGATTAAGAATGGAAACCGATAAACTCATCTTT.